The sequence of this T cell receptor (beta chain) was determined in a study of radiation and T cells in renal cell carcinoma. Whole-study results and caveats: No pretreatment tumor biopsies were available for baseline clonotypes. Top tumor clonotypes rose in blood 2 weeks post-radiation, then contracted.

Noted time point: blood 2 weeks post-SBRT. Treatment noted: 15 Gy SBRT to primary tumor, nephrectomy 4 weeks later. On this clone: Its antigen is unknown.

TCRdb keeps only in-frame clones here, not all; method: immunoSEQ multiplex PCR. This sample has some 120,000 clones, with 75% to 85% found just once. The CDR3 extends over 15 amino acids. The ends lost 6 bases at V and 2 bases at J; junction bases unmatched: 10. CDR1 is MNHEY, CDR2 SVGAGI, per germline. V usage is TRBV6-5 and J usage is TRBJ2-7; 7 bases fit TRBD1. Specimen: blood, collected from a patient whose treatment included radiotherapy and nephrectomy. This clonotype was obtained from an older woman with renal cell carcinoma. CDR3 residues: CASRRETGPTYEQYF. CDR3 in DNA: TGTGCCAGCAGGAGAGAGACAGGGCCAACCTACGAGCAGTACTTC.